Below, 30 T cell receptor beta chains from the same sample are listed, as sequenced in a study of T cell responses to AZD1222 COVID-19 vaccine. The method was immunoSEQ multiplex PCR; TCRdb's version includes in-frame clones alone and lacks a portion of them. The repertoire holds 43,000 or so clones, with 90% as singletons. This specimen consisted of peripheral blood, obtained 28 days after the second AZD1222 dose. All receptors come from an adult who received the AZD1222 COVID-19 vaccine.

The chain recombines TRBV20-1 with TRBJ1-1; D unclear. This CDR3 has 11 residues. Looked up from germline, CDR1 is DFQATT and CDR2 is SNEGSKA (reference sequence). Trimming pared 6 bases from V and 6 bases from J, leaving 11 bases between. The chain's CDR3 is CSADSVSEAFF. The CDR3 DNA is TGCAGTGCCGACTCAGTGTCTGAAGCTTTCTTT.

The chain joins TRBV20-1 to TRBJ2-1; D not resolved. With 3 bases removed from V and 0 bases from J, the gap between germline ends came to 9 bases. Germline V lookup: CDR1 DFQATT, CDR2 SNEGSKA (reference sequence). The CDR3 runs 14 residues. CDR3 in amino acids: CSASPPSSYNEQFF. CDR3 nucleotides: TGCAGTGCTAGTCCCCCCAGCTCCTACAATGAGCAGTTCTTC.

The chain combines TRBV4-2 with TRBJ1-1; D perhaps matches TRBD1 (6 bases). The CDR3 has 21 amino acids. Germline V gene data show CDR1 as LGHNA and CDR2 as YNFKEQ. V lost 0 bases and J lost 3, with 29 bases in between. CDR3 protein: CASSQDLGATGTPGVDTEAFF. The CDR3, as DNA: TGTGCCAGCAGCCAAGATCTGGGGGCTACCGGGACACCTGGAGTGGACACTGAAGCTTTCTTT.

This rearrangement joins TRBV7-2 to TRBJ2-3; TRBD2 aligns across 7 bases. Per the germline V gene, CDR1 is SGHTA and CDR2 is FQGNSA. The V and J ends lost 3 bases and 2 bases, in that order; junction bases with no gene match: 2. The CDR3 is made up of 14 amino acids. CDR3 nucleotides: TGTGCCAGCAGCTTGGGGGGGTTCACAGATACGCAGTATTTT. Amino acids: CASSLGGFTDTQYF.

The chain is built from TRBV5-1 and TRBJ1-3; D remains unclear. CDR1 is SGHRS and CDR2 is YFSETQ in the germline V gene. This CDR3 has 16 amino acids. The V end was cut by 1 base, the J end by 0 bases, with 11 bases between. This CDR3 reads CASSLRAASSGNTIYF. Written as DNA, the CDR3 is TGCGCCAGCAGCTTGAGGGCAGCGAGCTCTGGAAACACCATATATTTT.

V and J are TRBV6-2 or TRBV6-3 and TRBJ1-5, with 10 nucleotides matching TRBD1. The CDR3 runs to 19 residues. Germline V lookup: CDR1 MNHEY, CDR2 SVGEGT. V lost 0 bases and J lost 0; bases outside the gene matches: 8. CDR3 in DNA: TGTGCCAGCAGTTACTCGAATCGGGGACAGGGGTTTAGCAATCAGCCCCAGCATTTT. Translation gives CASSYSNRGQGFSNQPQHF.

This chain connects TRBV23-1 to TRBJ1-1; D is unclear. TRBV23-1 falls under the ORF class, with uncertain function. CDR3 length: 16 amino acids. The germline V and J ends were trimmed by 1 base and 1 base, with 13 bases remaining between them. Written as DNA, the CDR3 is TGCGCCAGCAGTCAATGTGAAACGGGTAGGAACACTGAAGCTTTCTTT. Amino acids: CASSQCETGRNTEAFF.

The DNA of the CDR3 is TGTGCCAGCAGCTTCAGAGGAATTATGAACACTGAAGCTTTCTTT. It translates to CASSFRGIMNTEAFF. The rearrangement joins TRBV5-6 to TRBJ1-1, with D unresolved. The CDR3 consists of 15 residues. The V end was cut by 2 bases, the J end by 0 bases, with 11 bases between. Per germline, CDR1 SGHDT and CDR2 YYEEEE.

The CDR3 here is CASSVDGTSGYTF. The CDR3 bases are TGTGCCAGCAGCGTAGATGGGACATCAGGCTACACCTTC. The chain has TRBV9 and TRBJ1-2, with a weak D call TRBD1 (6 bases). The germline V gene encodes CDR1 SGDLS and CDR2 YYNGEE. Trimming took off 0 bases at V and 8 bases at J, with 11 bases between the two ends. The CDR3 has 13 residues. Full variable domain (outside the CDR3, taken from reference TRBV9 and TRBJ1-2): DSGVTQTPKHLITATGQRVTLRCSPRSGDLSVYWYQQSLDQGLQFLIQYYNGEERAKGNILERFSAQQFPDLHSELNLSSLELGDSALYFCASSVDGTSGYTFGSGTRLTVV.

The chain joins TRBV7-9 to TRBJ2-5; TRBD1 matches at 9 bases. CDR1 and CDR2 (germline): SEHNR, FQNEAQ (reference sequence). This CDR3 has 15 amino acids. After removal of 5 bases from V and 1 base from J, the junction contained 5 bases not matched to a gene. CDR3 protein: CASSLGQGLQETQYF. In DNA form, the CDR3 reads TGTGCCAGCAGCCTGGGACAGGGACTCCAAGAGACCCAGTACTTC. Based on the CDR3 plus reference TRBV7-9 and TRBJ2-5, the full variable domain is DTGVSQNPRHKITKRGQNVTFRCDPISEHNRLYWYRQTLGQGPEFLTYFQNEAQLEKSRLLSDRFSAERPKGSFSTLEIQRTEQGDSAMYLCASSLGQGLQETQYFGPGTRLLVL.

This clone is a singleton in its sample. The CDR3 region has the DNA TGTGCCAGCAGTTCGGCTAGCGGGGATTACAATGAGCAGTTCTTC. Its translation is CASSSASGDYNEQFF. The J gene is TRBJ2-1, the V gene TRBV27; 9 bases line up with TRBD2. The CDR3 covers 15 residues. Germline CDR1 is MNHEY and CDR2 is SMNVEV (reference sequence). V was pared by 4 bases and J by 4 bases, with 5 bases of the junction left unmatched.

This rearrangement joins TRBV5-4 to TRBJ2-1; TRBD1 matches 8 bases. This CDR3 is 15 amino acids long. Per the germline V gene, CDR1 is SGHNT and CDR2 is YYREEE (reference sequence). Trimming cost V 4 bases and J 8 bases; bases outside gene matches: 11. CDR3 amino acids: CASSRLDRDFDEQFF. The CDR3 DNA is TGTGCCAGCAGCAGATTGGACAGGGATTTCGATGAGCAGTTCTTC.

The CDR3 region has the DNA TGTGCTAGTGGTTTGGTTCCCCGGGAAGCTTTCTTT. Its protein product is CASGLVPREAFF. J is TRBJ1-1 and V is TRBV12-5; D unresolved. This CDR3 is built from 12 residues. V lost 0 bases, J lost 8 bases, and 7 bases lay in between. Per the germline V gene, CDR1 is LGHNT and CDR2 is FRNRAP.

This chain's CDR3 is CASSSLRNEQYF. CDR3 in DNA: TGTGCCAGCAGCTCCTTGAGGAACGAGCAGTACTTC. The rearrangement uses TRBV5-6 and TRBJ2-7; D remains unclear. This CDR3 has 12 residues. Trimming stripped 3 bases from V and 5 bases from J, with 9 bases between. Germline V gene lookup returns CDR1 SGHDT and CDR2 YYEEEE.

The chain links TRBV29-1 to TRBJ2-7, with 8 bases fitting TRBD1. The CDR3 extends over 12 amino acids. Germline V CDR1 and CDR2: SQVTM, ANQGSEA. Trimming took 7 bases from V and 6 from J; bases not matched to a gene: 8. The chain's CDR3 is CSGLGQGGEQYF. For the CDR3, the DNA is TGCAGCGGCCTCGGACAGGGAGGCGAGCAGTACTTC.

This rearrangement joins TRBV11-2 to TRBJ2-1, with 11 positions matching TRBD2. V lost 5 bases and J lost 2; bases outside the gene matches: 5. CDR1 and CDR2 (germline): SGHAT, FQNNGV. The CDR3 is 16 amino acids. Here the CDR3 reads CASSPLAGGAYNEQFF. In DNA, the CDR3 is TGTGCCAGCAGCCCCCTAGCGGGGGGCGCCTACAATGAGCAGTTCTTC.

This clone occurred once. The chain combines TRBV16 with TRBJ1-5; no definite D call. In germline, CDR1 is KGHSY, CDR2 FQNENV. CDR3 size: 14 residues. V gave up 5 bases and J gave up 0 bases, with 8 bases separating them. CDR3 sequence reads: CASSSSLSNQPQHF. The CDR3 DNA follows: TGTGCCAGCAGCTCGTCCCTTAGCAATCAGCCCCAGCATTTT.

The rearrangement joins TRBV9 to TRBJ2-2; D is unclear. V was trimmed by 2 bases and J by 5 bases, leaving 10 bases between them. Germline V gives CDR1 SGDLS, CDR2 YYNGEE. There are 14 residues in the CDR3. DNA for the CDR3: TGTGCCAGCAGCGTGGCGTTCGGGACCGGGGAGCTGTTTTTT. Its translation is CASSVAFGTGELFF.

This chain connects TRBV5-1 to TRBJ2-7; D may be TRBD1 (6 bases). Per the germline V gene, CDR1 is SGHRS and CDR2 is YFSETQ. V was clipped by 4 bases and J by 1 base, with 15 bases between them. This CDR3 region has 15 residues. CDR3 in amino acids: CASSPEPGTSYEQYF. CDR3 bases: TGCGCCAGCAGCCCGGAACCGGGGACATCCTACGAGCAGTACTTC. Looking up the rest from reference TRBV5-1 and TRBJ2-7 gives the full variable domain: KAGVTQTPRYLIKTRGQQVTLSCSPISGHRSVSWYQQTPGQGLQFLFEYFSETQRNKGNFPGRFSGRQFSNSRSEMNVSTLELGDSALYLCASSPEPGTSYEQYFGPGTRLTVT.

The chain couples TRBV2 to TRBJ1-2; weak D call: TRBD1 (5 bases). This CDR3 has 13 amino acids. CDR1 is SNHLY and CDR2 is FYNNEI in the germline V gene. V was trimmed by 8 bases and J by 0 bases, leaving 10 bases between them. The CDR3 DNA follows: TGTGCCAGCCACCGGGACCCTAACTATGGCTACACCTTC. As protein: CASHRDPNYGYTF.

This clone occurred once. The rearrangement links TRBV19 to TRBJ1-1; 8 bases are shared with TRBD1. The CDR3 covers 14 residues. Germline-derived CDR1 and CDR2 are LNHDA and SQIVND (reference sequence). With 5 bases clipped from V and 1 base from J, the junction kept 3 bases outside the gene matches. CDR3 protein: CASSATGGNTEAFF. In nucleotides, the CDR3 is TGTGCCAGTAGTGCAACAGGGGGGAACACTGAAGCTTTCTTT.

This chain uses TRBV7-9 with TRBJ1-6; D gene unclear. The CDR3 totals 13 residues. The V end lost 1 base, the J end lost 11 bases, and 9 bases lay between the germline ends. CDR1 is SEHNR and CDR2 is FQNEAQ in the germline V gene (reference sequence). CDR3 residues: CASSLGLGTPLHF. DNA for the CDR3: TGTGCCAGCAGCTTAGGATTAGGGACACCCCTCCACTTT.

V is TRBV4-2 and J is TRBJ1-6; D remains ambiguous. The V and J ends lost 1 base and 5 bases respectively, with 6 bases between them. CDR1 and CDR2 (germline): LGHNA, YNFKEQ. The CDR3 covers 14 residues. The CDR3 DNA follows: TGTGCCAGCAGCCAAGCCGGAAATAATTCACCCCTCCACTTT. It translates to CASSQAGNNSPLHF.

The chain is built from TRBV7-9 and TRBJ1-4; 9 bases line up with TRBD1. Looked up from germline, CDR1 is SEHNR and CDR2 is FQNEAQ (reference sequence). The CDR3 sequence is 14 residues long. V shed 4 bases and J 8 bases; nucleotides not matched to a gene: 5. The chain's CDR3 is CASSSDRGREKLFF. The CDR3 DNA follows: TGTGCCAGCAGCTCGGACAGGGGTCGGGAAAAACTGTTTTTT.

The chain couples TRBV3-1 (or the pseudogene TRBV3-2) to TRBJ1-4, with D possibly TRBD1 on 6 matching bases. Germline CDR1 reads LGHDT; CDR2 reads YNNKEL (reference sequence). V lost 5 bases to trimming and J lost 7 bases, with 8 bases between them. This CDR3 contains 12 residues. CDR3: CASSLDSEKLFF. As DNA, the CDR3 is TGTGCCAGCAGCTTGGACAGTGAAAAACTGTTTTTT.

The genes are TRBV7-2 and TRBJ2-1; D unclear. Germline V gene lookup returns CDR1 SGHTA and CDR2 FQGNSA. CDR3 length: 12 residues. V lost 2 bases and J lost 7, with 6 bases in between. CDR3 sequence: CASSLTGNEQFF. The CDR3 coding sequence is TGTGCCAGCAGCTTAACTGGTAATGAGCAGTTCTTC. The full variable domain, in which reference TRBV7-2 and TRBJ2-1 provide the parts outside the CDR3, is GAGVSQSPSNKVTEKGKDVELRCDPISGHTALYWYRQSLGQGLEFLIYFQGNSAPDKSGLPSDRFSAERTGGSVSTLTIQRTQQEDSAVYLCASSLTGNEQFFGPGTRLTVL.

The V gene is TRBV5-8, the J gene TRBJ1-5, with D maybe TRBD1 (5 bases). In germline, CDR1 is SGHTS, CDR2 YDEGEE. This CDR3 comprises 15 residues. The germline V and J ends were trimmed by 4 bases and 7 bases, with 18 bases remaining between them. The CDR3 sequence is CASSLTLGGGQPQHF. The CDR3 region has the DNA TGTGCCAGCAGCCTGACACTTGGGGGAGGCCAGCCCCAGCATTTT.

The V and J genes are TRBV4-3 and TRBJ1-5, with D unclear. The CDR3 loop spans 15 amino acids. Deletions cut 4 bases from V and 4 bases from J, with 14 bases between. CDR1 is LGHNA, CDR2 YSLEER, per germline. The CDR3 region has the DNA TGCGCCAGCAGCCGCGGGAGACGCCTGAATCAGCCCCAGCATTTT. It translates to CASSRGRRLNQPQHF.

The V gene is TRBV3-1 (or the pseudogene TRBV3-2), the J gene TRBJ1-5, with a weak D call TRBD1 (5 bases). Per germline, CDR1 LGHDT and CDR2 YNNKEL (reference sequence). V was clipped by 4 bases and J by 3 bases, with 16 bases between them. This CDR3 is built from 16 residues. CDR3 loop: CASSLRDGPFNQPQHF. The CDR3 DNA follows: TGTGCCAGCAGCCTCCGGGACGGGCCTTTCAATCAGCCCCAGCATTTT.

V is TRBV6-5 and J is TRBJ1-3; D is unresolved. V was trimmed by 5 bases and J by 2 bases, leaving 13 bases between them. This CDR3 has 15 residues. Germline V gene lookup returns CDR1 MNHEY and CDR2 SVGAGI. Here the CDR3 reads CASSLEGRPGNTIYF. DNA of the CDR3: TGTGCCAGCAGTCTGGAGGGTCGGCCTGGAAACACCATATATTTT.